The source of this T cell receptor (beta chain) is a study of cytomegalovirus exposure and HLA in healthy donors. Study-level findings and limits: The authors later found TCR association rates varying by HLA locus, with DRB1 most and HLA-C fewest. It was reportedly the case that the classifier diagnosed cytomegalovirus status with high specificity and sensitivity.

CDR3 length: 15 amino acids. Germline CDR1 reads SGHTA; CDR2 reads FQGTGA. The V gene end was trimmed by 5 bases and the J gene end by 4 bases; junction bases not matched to a gene: 9. 13 Jbeta primers and 60 Vbeta primers were used for the PCR. Here immunoSEQ multiplex PCR was the method, and the copy in TCRdb shows in-frame clones only, minus some. Here the sample spans 75,000 to 80,000 clones, around four fifths being singletons. As regards this clone: Its target is unknown.

Sequenced: PBMCs. The source of this sequence is a woman aged 40 to 50 in good health and CMV-seropositive. The chain couples TRBV7-3 to TRBJ2-7; TRBD1 matches 9 bases. This chain's CDR3 is CASSPTGTGPYEQYF. In DNA, the CDR3 is TGTGCCAGCAGCCCCACCGGGACAGGGCCTTACGAGCAGTACTTC.